The rows below give T cell receptor beta chains drawn from one sample of a study of cytomegalovirus exposure and HLA in healthy donors. Profiled with immunoSEQ multiplex PCR; TCRdb holds only in-frame clones, not every one. The table includes 40,000 to 55,000 clones, about three quarters detected once. Sequencing input: PBMCs. Receptors originate from a man aged 18-30 years in good health and CMV-seronegative. CDR3s include the opening cysteine and the closing phenylalanine or tryptophan. The D gene is left open where the match is weak. Expanded clones get a size class; other rows say once, few or many, or leave the size out.

d_gene	j_gene	abundance	v_gene	CDR3nt	CDR3aa
-	TRBJ2-3	-	TRBV5-1	TGCGCCAGCAGCGGAGGGACCACAGATACGCAGTATTTT	CASSGGTTDTQYF
-	TRBJ2-7	-	TRBV5-6	TGTGCCAGCAGCTTGGTTGACGGGACCTACGAGCAGTACTTC	CASSLVDGTYEQYF
TRBD1	TRBJ1-2	-	TRBV7-7	TGTGCCAGCAGCCCGGGACAGGGGGCTGGCTACACCTTC	CASSPGQGAGYTF
TRBD1	TRBJ1-1	-	TRBV14	TGTGCCAGCGGCCTCATAACCGGGACAGCGAACACTGAAGCTTTCTTT	CASGLITGTANTEAFF
TRBD1	TRBJ2-7	-	TRBV28	TGTGCCAGCAGCCCCCTGACGGGACAGGGGACCTACGAGCAGTACTTC	CASSPLTGQGTYEQYF
-	TRBJ2-7	-	TRBV4-1	TGCGCCAGCAGCCAAGTTTTCTCGACAGAAGTTCAGTACTTC	CASSQVFSTEVQYF
-	TRBJ2-1	few	TRBV7-6	TGTGCCAGCAGCCATGCCGGGGTCGATGAGCAGTTCTTC	CASSHAGVDEQFF
-	TRBJ1-1	-	TRBV2	TGTGCCAGCAGGAGGGTGGCTGAAGCTTTCTTT	CASRRVAEAFF
-	TRBJ1-5	-	TRBV7-2	TGTGCCAGCAGCTTATCGCCAGGGCCCCCTAATCAGCCCCAGCATTTT	CASSLSPGPPNQPQHF
TRBD2	TRBJ2-3	-	TRBV28	TGTGCCAGCACCCTGGGGGCTAGCGGGACAGATACGCAGTATTTT	CASTLGASGTDTQYF
-	TRBJ2-3	-	TRBV29-1	TGCAGCGTTGATCCGAAGAGAGATACGCAGTATTTT	CSVDPKRDTQYF
TRBD1	TRBJ2-2	once	TRBV29-1	TGCAGTGGGGGACAGGGGGCTCCCGGGGAGCTGTTTTTT	CSGGQGAPGELFF
TRBD1	TRBJ1-5	-	TRBV9	TGTGCCAGCAGCGAGGGACAGGGAGGTCAGCCCCAGCATTTT	CASSEGQGGQPQHF
-	TRBJ1-2	-	TRBV5-1	TGCGCCAGCAGCCAGAGTTGGACAGCCCCGAACTATGGCTACACCTTC	CASSQSWTAPNYGYTF
-	TRBJ2-5	-	TRBV19	TGTGCCAGTAGACCCGCTGGGGCCAGGACCCAGTACTTC	CASRPAGARTQYF
-	TRBJ2-6	-	TRBV25-1	TGTGCCAGCAGTGGACTCTCTGGGGCCAACGTCCTGACTTTC	CASSGLSGANVLTF
-	TRBJ2-7	-	TRBV4-1	TGCGCCAGCAGCCACGACAGGTCCGTAGGGGAGCAGTACTTC	CASSHDRSVGEQYF
-	TRBJ2-5	-	TRBV28	TGTGCCAGCAGTCCTTCCACAGGGACCGGGGTGGAGACCCAGTACTTC	CASSPSTGTGVETQYF
-	TRBJ1-5	few	TRBV28	TGTGCCAGCACTGGACAGTACAATCAGCCCCAGCATTTT	CASTGQYNQPQHF
-	TRBJ1-5	-	TRBV28	TGTGCCAGCATCGAATGGGGGGGGCAGGCCCCCAATCAGCCCCAGCATTTT	CASIEWGGQAPNQPQHF
TRBD1	TRBJ2-7	-	TRBV28	TGTGCCAGCAGTCCGGGACAGATAACCTACGAGCAGTACTTC	CASSPGQITYEQYF
-	TRBJ2-1	-	TRBV28	TGTGCCAGCAGCCAAGTAGCTATACAGTTCTTC	CASSQVAIQFF
TRBD2	TRBJ2-5	-	TRBV5-4	TGTGCCAGCAGCTCGGGACTAGCGCAGACCCAGTACTTC	CASSSGLAQTQYF